These 18 T cell receptor beta chains share one sample of origin, sequenced in a study of CD8+CD57+ T cells in acquired aplastic anemia. The TCR beta profiling, which covered VDJ combination and CDR3 sequence, was carried out using genomic DNA as the template. MiXCR, applied by TCRdb to the reads, yields one record per CDR3 protein. Seen here are 200,000 or so distinct CDR3 sequences, almost 50% observed once, and the top ten hold roughly 21%. For sequencing, patients were chosen who had shown expansion of CD8+CD57+ cells by flow cytometry. Source material: sorted CD4+, CD8+, or CD8+CD57+ T cells (not recorded which) from PBMCs. The receptors were sampled from a human donor with aplastic anemia.

Note on this clonotype: One end of the junction fails to match germline, which may point to a read error. This chain uses TRBV13 with TRBJ1-4, with D tentatively TRBD1 (6 bases). CDR1 and CDR2 from the germline V gene are PRHDT and FYEKMQ (reference sequence). The CDR3 consists of 14 residues. The CDR3 is CASSQLGQIERLFF. CDR3 bases: TGTGCCAGCAGCCAACTCGGACAGATTGAAAGACTGTTTTTT.

Of note for this clonotype: Being one base from a much bigger clone, this may be a read error. The chain is built from TRBV15 and TRBJ1-2; 8 positions match TRBD1. The germline V gene encodes CDR1 LNHNV and CDR2 YYDKDF (reference sequence). The CDR3 totals 14 residues. V trimming: 10 bases; J trimming: 8 bases; junction bases outside the gene matches: 15. The CDR3 nucleotides read TGTGCCAGCAGTCGACAGGGGCTTCTATTCGGCTACACCTTC. Translated, it gives CASSRQGLLFGYTF.

This clonotype occurred a few times. No DNA is shown, since the ends of the CDR3 on it are uncertain; the CDR3 is the one TCRdb lists. This sequence joins TRBV28 and TRBJ1-2. Germline V gives CDR1 MDHEN, CDR2 SYDVKM. The CDR3 is 14 amino acids in total, end residues counted. CDR3: CASSTSSIPYGYTF.

The chain recombines TRBV20-1 with TRBJ2-7; 7 bases are shared with TRBD1. The junction had 8 bases not matched to a gene; V was cut back by 0 bases and J by 3 bases. CDR3 length equals 15 residues. Germline assignment: CDR1 DFQATT and CDR2 SNEGSKA (reference sequence). The CDR3 here is CSARDLRQGDYEQYF. DNA of the CDR3: TGCAGTGCTAGAGATCTTAGACAGGGCGACTACGAGCAGTACTTC.

The chain employs TRBV6-1 and TRBJ1-3; 9 bases align to TRBD1. Germline V gives CDR1 MNHNS, CDR2 SASEGT. The CDR3 spans 15 residues. Trimming cost V 6 bases and J 3 bases; bases outside gene matches: 6. The CDR3 loop reads CASSLGQGYGNTIYF. The CDR3 DNA is TGTGCCAGCAGCCTGGGACAGGGATATGGAAACACCATATATTTT.

This clonotype was seen repeatedly, ten times or more. This rearrangement joins TRBV20-1 to TRBJ1-4, with D unresolved. The CDR3 has 13 residues. V lost 3 bases, J lost 4 bases, and 9 bases lay in between. Per germline, CDR1 DFQATT and CDR2 SNEGSKA (reference sequence). CDR3 in DNA: TGCAGTGCTAGTCTCAGCAGTAATGAAAAACTGTTTTTT. Encoded protein: CSASLSSNEKLFF.

J is TRBJ2-6 and V is TRBV9; TRBD1 matches at 9 bases. J gave up 0 bases and V 2 bases, and 12 bases lay outside the gene matches. CDR3 length: 20 amino acids. Germline loops: CDR1 SGDLS, CDR2 YYNGEE. The CDR3, as DNA: TGTGCCAGCAGCGTTTCAGGGACAGGGCGGGGTGCCTCTGGGGCCAACGTCCTGACTTTC. Amino acid sequence: CASSVSGTGRGASGANVLTF.

This chain connects TRBV7-9 to TRBJ2-7; D remains unclear. V was trimmed by 10 bases and J by 5 bases, leaving 15 bases between them. The germline V gene encodes CDR1 SEHNR and CDR2 FQNEAQ (reference sequence). This CDR3 is 12 amino acids long. CDR3 sequence: CAISELNNEQYF. CDR3 DNA: TGTGCCATCAGTGAACTAAACAACGAGCAGTACTTC.

At least ten counts were recorded for this clonotype. The gene calls are TRBV10-2 and TRBJ1-5, with D unclear. Germline-derived CDR1 and CDR2 are WSHSY and SAAADI. The CDR3 loop spans 12 amino acids. The V end lost 0 bases, the J end lost 4 bases, and 1 base lay between the germline ends. The CDR3 DNA reads TGCGCCAGCAGTGAGTCAAATCAGCCCCAGCATTTT. Its translation is CASSESNQPQHF.

In its sample, this clonotype was seen many times. V gene TRBV25-1 combines with J gene TRBJ2-1; D call uncertain. From germline, CDR1 is MGHDK and CDR2 SYGVNS. V lost 4 bases and J lost 3, with 10 bases in between. This CDR3 region has 14 residues. This CDR3 reads CASSGGLRYNEQFF. The CDR3 nucleotides are TGTGCCAGCAGTGGCGGTCTACGCTACAATGAGCAGTTCTTC.

At least ten counts were recorded for this clonotype. V and J are TRBV5-1 and TRBJ2-5; TRBD2 agrees at 7 bases. The germline gives CDR1 SGHRS, CDR2 YFSETQ. The J segment lost 2 bases and the V segment lost 5 bases, leaving 6 bases of the junction unmatched. This CDR3 comprises 14 residues. The CDR3 loop is CASSSRGEQETQYF. The DNA for the CDR3 is TGCGCCAGCAGTTCCCGGGGGGAACAAGAGACCCAGTACTTC.

The chain carries TRBV4-1 and TRBJ2-7, with D perhaps TRBD2 (7 bases). This CDR3 is built from 16 residues. V lost 0 bases to trimming and J lost 2 bases, with 14 bases between them. Germline V lookup: CDR1 MGHRA, CDR2 YSYEKL. The CDR3 reads CASSQEGGLPPYEQYF. CDR3 sequence (DNA): TGCGCCAGCAGCCAAGAAGGGGGACTACCTCCCTACGAGCAGTACTTC.

This clonotype was observed at least ten times. This chain uses TRBV28 with TRBJ1-1, with unresolved D. V lost 5 bases, J lost 6 bases, and 10 bases lay in between. This CDR3 has 12 amino acids. The V gene's germline CDR1 is MDHEN and CDR2 SYDVKM. In nucleotides, the CDR3 is TGTGCCAGCAGTCCCGCATTCCCTGAAGCTTTCTTT. Translating it yields CASSPAFPEAFF.

The chain is built from TRBV24-1 and TRBJ2-7, with D maybe TRBD1 (5 bases). This CDR3 region has 14 residues. CDR1 is KGHDR, CDR2 SFDVKD, per germline. DNA of the CDR3: TGTGCAAGAGAAAGGGGTTCTAGGGCCTACGAGCAGTACTTC. Translation: CARERGSRAYEQYF.

The V gene is TRBV9, the J gene TRBJ1-2; D is unclear. The CDR3 runs to 12 residues. The germline gives CDR1 SGDLS, CDR2 YYNGEE. Trimming cost V 3 bases and J 4 bases, with 7 bases left between them. The CDR3 reads CASSGYSYGYTF. CDR3 coding DNA: TGTGCCAGCAGCGGTTACAGCTATGGCTACACCTTC.

As to this clonotype: Being one base from a much bigger clone, this may be a read error. The chain combines TRBV20-1 with TRBJ2-7, with D maybe TRBD2 (6 bases). The length of the CDR3 is 14 residues. CDR1 DFQATT and CDR2 SNEGSKA come from the germline V gene (reference sequence). The CDR3: CRASDRERLYEQYF. The CDR3 bases are TGCAGAGCCAGTGACCGGGAGAGGCTTTACGAGCAGTACTTC.

This clonotype came up a few times. Being one base from a much bigger clone, this may be a read error. The chain uses TRBV3-1 and TRBJ1-2; D is undetermined. Germline-derived CDR1 and CDR2 are LGHDT and YNNKEL (reference sequence). The CDR3 is made up of 11 amino acids. CDR3 DNA: TGTGCCAGCAGCCAAGGGTATGGCTTCACCTTC. Its translation is CASSQGYGFTF.

This chain uses TRBV2 with TRBJ2-7; D not certain. CDR3 length: 14 amino acids. Trimming took 5 bases from V and 1 from J, leaving 12 bases between them. The V gene's germline CDR1 is SNHLY and CDR2 FYNNEI. DNA of the CDR3: TGTGCCAGCAGTAACCAGTACCCGTCCTACGAGCAGTACTTC. This gives the protein CASSNQYPSYEQYF. Filled out from reference TRBV2 and TRBJ2-7, the complete variable domain reads EPEVTQTPSHQVTQMGQEVILRCVPISNHLYFYWYRQILGQKVEFLVSFYNNEISEKSEIFDDQFSVERPDGSNFTLKIRSTKLEDSAMYFCASSNQYPSYEQYFGPGTRLTVT.